What follows is one T cell receptor beta chain and its context. Its antigen target is currently unknown. Base-call qualities are not available, and no considerably larger clone is one nucleotide away. The trial excluded patients who had a history of autoimmune disease or were on systemic immunosuppression. In every dose cohort, peripheral blood was drawn for TCR sequencing at baseline, cycle 4 day 1, and cycle 7 day 1. The samples were drawn from a first-in-human, open-label, multicenter phase I dose-escalation trial of ivuxolimab. Adults with locally advanced or metastatic melanoma, renal cell, hepatocellular, or head and neck squamous cell carcinoma were enrolled in the trial. CD4+ and CD8+ T cells were sorted separately from peripheral blood before TCR sequencing. Reading the germline V gene gives CDR1 SGHTA and CDR2 FQGNSA. From cysteine to phenylalanine, the CDR3 is 18 amino acids long. Only the CDR3 DNA stays, 54 bases, in frame from base 1. The junction shows trimming of 3 bases on V and 4 bases on J, and the gene matches do not reach 17 bases of it.

These data are taken from a study of OX40 agonist ivuxolimab in advanced cancers. The study in broad terms: Ivuxolimab, which targeted the costimulatory receptor OX40 (CD134), was an agonistic, fully human IgG2 monoclonal antibody. Of the roughly 51 dose-escalation patients, hepatocellular carcinoma was present in about 20, melanoma in approximately 15, renal cell carcinoma in 9 and head and neck cancer in 9. In the dose-escalation cohort, more than 80% of patients were male, and the mean age was 60 years with a range of roughly 20 to 80. The point of sequencing TCRbeta in the periphery was to test whether ivuxolimab changed TCR sequence diversity and drove clonal T-cell expansion. Intravenous ivuxolimab was administered to patients every 2 weeks at six dose levels: 0.01, 0.1, 0.3, 1.5, 3 and 10 mg/kg. The monotherapy dose-escalation portion (N ≈ 56 patients) of the phase I ivuxolimab trial is reported in the paper. Prior anti-PD-1, anti-PD-L1 or anti-CTLA-4 therapy was permitted, and approximately 40% of dose-escalation patients had received checkpoint inhibitors. Three dose-escalation patients achieved partial responses, one with hepatocellular carcinoma and two with cutaneous melanoma. The full study reports these points: Low levels of normalized T-cell clonal expansion were also seen in some patients who did not respond. Which antigens the clonally expanded peripheral T cells were specific for was not determined. Partial responders in the 0.1-3.0 mg/kg groups had among the lowest normalized peripheral clonal expansion, especially among CD8+ T cells. On average, CD8+ T cells showed more expanded clones than CD4+ T cells after ivuxolimab. At doses of 0.1 to 3.0 mg/kg, clonal expansion of both CD4+ and CD8+ T cells in blood was seen between baseline and week 6.

To sequence the TCRbeta CDR3 region, genomic DNA was isolated from the sorted cells. The immunoSEQ Assay was used to sequence the TCRbeta CDR3 regions. Drawn from immuneACCESS, this table holds only the in-frame rearrangements with V and J called that TCRdb kept. Clones are partly lost; checked studies trace under half to an unresolved V gene and leave the rest unexplained. Within this sample are around 110,000 clones, with just over 90% of them counted one time only. Clones ranked in the top ten supply more than 0.4% of the sample. The rearranged chain carries TRBV7-2 and TRBJ1-2; TRBD1 agrees with 7 junctional bases. The TCR comes from an adult with an advanced solid tumor such as melanoma, head and neck, liver or kidney cancer. Sequencing used CD4+ or CD8+ T cells sorted from blood, obtained in a trial of the OX40 agonist ivuxolimab. The DNA sequence is as follows: TGTGCCAGCAGCTTGACCTCTTCAGCAATAGCAGGGGGCTATGGCTACACCTTC. It translates as CASSLTSSAIAGGYGYTF. The CDR3, completed at both ends by the reference TRBV7-2 and TRBJ1-2 genes, gives the full variable domain GAGVSQSPSNKVTEKGKDVELRCDPISGHTALYWYRQSLGQGLEFLIYFQGNSAPDKSGLPSDRFSAERTGGSVSTLTIQRTQQEDSAVYLCASSLTSSAIAGGYGYTFGSGTRLTVV.